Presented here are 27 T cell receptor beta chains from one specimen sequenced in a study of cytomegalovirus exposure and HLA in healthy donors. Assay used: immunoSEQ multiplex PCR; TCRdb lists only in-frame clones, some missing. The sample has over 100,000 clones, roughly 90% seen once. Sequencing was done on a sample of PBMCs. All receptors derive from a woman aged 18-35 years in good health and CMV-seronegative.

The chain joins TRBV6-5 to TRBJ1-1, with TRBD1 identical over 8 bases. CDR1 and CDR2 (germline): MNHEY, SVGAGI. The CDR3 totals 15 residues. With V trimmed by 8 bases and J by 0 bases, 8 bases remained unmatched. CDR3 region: CASRIDRGLNTEAFF. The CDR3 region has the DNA TGTGCCAGCCGGATCGACAGGGGATTGAACACTGAAGCTTTCTTT.

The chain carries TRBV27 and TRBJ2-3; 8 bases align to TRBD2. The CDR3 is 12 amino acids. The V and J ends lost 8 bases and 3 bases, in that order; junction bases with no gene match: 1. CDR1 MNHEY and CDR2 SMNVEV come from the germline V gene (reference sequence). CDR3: CASGGRTDTQYF. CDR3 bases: TGTGCCAGCGGCGGGAGGACAGATACGCAGTATTTT.

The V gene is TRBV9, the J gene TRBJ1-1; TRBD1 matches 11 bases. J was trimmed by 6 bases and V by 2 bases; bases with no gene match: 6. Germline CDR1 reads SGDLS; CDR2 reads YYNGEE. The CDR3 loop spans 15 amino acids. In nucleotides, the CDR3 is TGTGCCAGCAGCGTGGGGACAGGGGGGGGACCTGAAGCTTTCTTT. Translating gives CASSVGTGGGPEAFF.

CDR3 region: CASPPRTGNYGYTF. In DNA, the CDR3 is TGTGCGAGCCCCCCCCGGACGGGAAACTATGGCTACACCTTC. V usage is TRBV9 and J usage is TRBJ1-2; D remains ambiguous. CDR3 size: 14 residues. Germline lookup yields CDR1 SGDLS and CDR2 YYNGEE.

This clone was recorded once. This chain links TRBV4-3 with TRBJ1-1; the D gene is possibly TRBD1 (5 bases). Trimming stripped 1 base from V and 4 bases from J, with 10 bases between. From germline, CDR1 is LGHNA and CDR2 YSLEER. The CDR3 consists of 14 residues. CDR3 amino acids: CASSQGGGGTEAFF. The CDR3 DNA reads TGCGCCAGCAGCCAAGGGGGGGGAGGCACTGAAGCTTTCTTT.

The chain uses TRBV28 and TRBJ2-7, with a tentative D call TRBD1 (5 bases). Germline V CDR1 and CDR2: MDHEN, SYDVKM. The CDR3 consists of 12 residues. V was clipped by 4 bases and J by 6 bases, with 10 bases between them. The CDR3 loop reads CASSSLGLEQYF. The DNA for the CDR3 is TGTGCCAGCAGTTCCCTGGGGCTCGAGCAGTACTTC.

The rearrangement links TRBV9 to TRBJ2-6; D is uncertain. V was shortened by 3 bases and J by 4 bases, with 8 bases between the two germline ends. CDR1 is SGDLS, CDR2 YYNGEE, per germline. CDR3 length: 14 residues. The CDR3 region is CASSAHRGANVLTF. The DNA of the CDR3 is TGTGCCAGCAGCGCCCACCGGGGGGCCAACGTCCTGACTTTC.

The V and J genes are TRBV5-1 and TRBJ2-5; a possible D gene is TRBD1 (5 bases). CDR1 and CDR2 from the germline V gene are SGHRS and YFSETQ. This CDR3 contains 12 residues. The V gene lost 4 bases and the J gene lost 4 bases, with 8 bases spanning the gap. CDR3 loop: CASSPQGETQYF. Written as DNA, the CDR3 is TGCGCCAGCAGCCCTCAGGGAGAGACCCAGTACTTC.

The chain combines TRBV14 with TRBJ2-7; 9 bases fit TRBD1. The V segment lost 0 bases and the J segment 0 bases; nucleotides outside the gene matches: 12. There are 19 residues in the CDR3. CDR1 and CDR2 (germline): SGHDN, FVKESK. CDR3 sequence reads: CASSQDPRDRDTRSYEQYF. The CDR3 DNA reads TGTGCCAGCAGCCAAGACCCACGGGACAGGGATACTCGCTCCTACGAGCAGTACTTC.

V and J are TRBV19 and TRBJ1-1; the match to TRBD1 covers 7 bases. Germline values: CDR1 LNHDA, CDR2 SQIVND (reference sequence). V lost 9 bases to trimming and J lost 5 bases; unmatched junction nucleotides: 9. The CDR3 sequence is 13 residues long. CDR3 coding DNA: TGTGCCAGCACACAGGGGAGGTTAACTGAAGCTTTCTTT. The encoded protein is CASTQGRLTEAFF.

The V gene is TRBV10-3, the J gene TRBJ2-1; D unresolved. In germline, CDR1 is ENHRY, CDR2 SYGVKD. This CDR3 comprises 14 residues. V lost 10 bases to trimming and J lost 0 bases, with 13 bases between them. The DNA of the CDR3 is TGTGCCACTCAAACCCGGAGCTCCTACAATGAGCAGTTCTTC. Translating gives CATQTRSSYNEQFF.

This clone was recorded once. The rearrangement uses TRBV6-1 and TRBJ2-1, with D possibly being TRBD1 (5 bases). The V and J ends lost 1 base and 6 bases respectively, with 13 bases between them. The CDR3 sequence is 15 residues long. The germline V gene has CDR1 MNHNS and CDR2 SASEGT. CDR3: CASSEGGATPNEQFF. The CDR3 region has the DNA TGTGCCAGCAGTGAAGGGGGCGCCACACCCAATGAGCAGTTCTTC.

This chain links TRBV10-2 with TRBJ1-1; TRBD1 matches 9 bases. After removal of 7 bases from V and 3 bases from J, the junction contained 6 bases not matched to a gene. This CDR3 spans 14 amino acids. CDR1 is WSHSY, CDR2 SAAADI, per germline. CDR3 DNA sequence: TGCGCCAGCACGGATAGACAGGGGGACACTGAAGCTTTCTTT. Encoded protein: CASTDRQGDTEAFF.

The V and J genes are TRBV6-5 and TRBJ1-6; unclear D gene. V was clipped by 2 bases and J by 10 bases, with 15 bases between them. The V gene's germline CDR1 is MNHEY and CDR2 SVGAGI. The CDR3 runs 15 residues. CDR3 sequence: CASSYEGGLTSPLHF. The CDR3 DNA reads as TGTGCCAGCAGTTACGAGGGTGGTCTAACCTCACCCCTCCACTTT.

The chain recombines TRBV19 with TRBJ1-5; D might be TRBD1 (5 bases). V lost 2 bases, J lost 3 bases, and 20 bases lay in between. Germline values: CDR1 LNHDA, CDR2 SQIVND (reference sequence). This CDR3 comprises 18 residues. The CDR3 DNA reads TGTGCCAGTAGTATAAGCCACGGGTTGAACAGGAACAATCAGCCCCAGCATTTT. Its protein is CASSISHGLNRNNQPQHF. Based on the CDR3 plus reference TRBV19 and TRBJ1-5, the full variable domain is DGGITQSPKYLFRKEGQNVTLSCEQNLNHDAMYWYRQDPGQGLRLIYYSQIVNDFQKGDIAEGYSVSREKKESFPLTVTSAQKNPTAFYLCASSISHGLNRNNQPQHFGDGTRLSIL.

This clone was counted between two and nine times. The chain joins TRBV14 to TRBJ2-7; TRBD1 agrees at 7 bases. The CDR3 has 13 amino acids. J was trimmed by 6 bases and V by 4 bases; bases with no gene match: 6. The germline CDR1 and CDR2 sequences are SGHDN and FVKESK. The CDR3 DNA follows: TGTGCCAGCAGCCTTCAATACAGGGGCGAGCAGTACTTC. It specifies CASSLQYRGEQYF.

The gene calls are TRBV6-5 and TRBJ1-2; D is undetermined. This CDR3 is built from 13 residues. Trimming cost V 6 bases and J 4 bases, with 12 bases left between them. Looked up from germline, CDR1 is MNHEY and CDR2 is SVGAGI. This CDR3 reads CASRGTSGYGYTF. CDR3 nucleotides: TGTGCCAGCAGAGGAACGAGCGGCTATGGCTACACCTTC.

DNA for the CDR3: TGCGCCAGCAGCCAAGATTTGGCGGGGGGGATGGATACGCAGTATTTT. Translated, it gives CASSQDLAGGMDTQYF. The chain joins TRBV4-3 to TRBJ2-3; 9 bases align to TRBD2. Germline assignment: CDR1 LGHNA and CDR2 YSLEER. This CDR3 contains 16 residues. Germline trimming cut 0 bases from V and 6 bases from J; bases unmatched to any gene: 7.

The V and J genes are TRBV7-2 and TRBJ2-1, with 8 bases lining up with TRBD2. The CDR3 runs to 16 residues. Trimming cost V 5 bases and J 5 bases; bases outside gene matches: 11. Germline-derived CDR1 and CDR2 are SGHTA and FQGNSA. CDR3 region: CASSLGRGGLNNEQFF. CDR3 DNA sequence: TGTGCCAGCAGCCTCGGGCGCGGGGGGTTAAACAATGAGCAGTTCTTC.

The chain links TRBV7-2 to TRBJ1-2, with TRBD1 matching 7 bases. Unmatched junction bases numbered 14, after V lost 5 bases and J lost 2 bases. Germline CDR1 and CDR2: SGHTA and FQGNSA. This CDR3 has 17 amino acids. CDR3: CASSPLGGRGQNYGYTF. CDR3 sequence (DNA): TGTGCCAGCAGCCCTCTTGGAGGAAGGGGGCAAAACTATGGCTACACCTTC.

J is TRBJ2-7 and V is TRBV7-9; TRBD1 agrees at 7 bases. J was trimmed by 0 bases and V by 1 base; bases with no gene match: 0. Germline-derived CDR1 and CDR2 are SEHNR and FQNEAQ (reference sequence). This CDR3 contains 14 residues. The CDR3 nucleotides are TGTGCCAGCAGCTTAGGGGACAGCTCCTACGAGCAGTACTTC. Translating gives CASSLGDSSYEQYF.

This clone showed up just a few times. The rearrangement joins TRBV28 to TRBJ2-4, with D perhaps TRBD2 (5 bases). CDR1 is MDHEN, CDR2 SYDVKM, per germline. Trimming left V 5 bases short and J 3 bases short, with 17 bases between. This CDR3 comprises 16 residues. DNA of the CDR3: TGTGCCAGCAGTCGCACGGAGTCGGGGATCAAAAACATTCAGTACTTC. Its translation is CASSRTESGIKNIQYF.

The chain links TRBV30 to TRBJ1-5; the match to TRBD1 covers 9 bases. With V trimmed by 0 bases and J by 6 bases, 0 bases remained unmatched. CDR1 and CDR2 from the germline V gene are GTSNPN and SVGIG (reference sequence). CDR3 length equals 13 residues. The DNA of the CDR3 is TGTGCCTGGAGTGTGACAGGGGGTCAGCCCCAGCATTTT. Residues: CAWSVTGGQPQHF. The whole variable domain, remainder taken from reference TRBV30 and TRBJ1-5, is SQTIHQWPATLVQPVGSPLSLECTVEGTSNPNLYWYRQAAGRGLQLLFYSVGIGQISSEVPQNLSASRPQDRQFILSSKKLLLSDSGFYLCAWSVTGGQPQHFGDGTRLSIL.

The DNA of the CDR3 is TGTGCCAGCTCCGGGACAGGGGTGTACGAGCAGTACTTC. Translated: CASSGTGVYEQYF. The genes are TRBV6-1 and TRBJ2-7, with 10 bases aligning to TRBD1. Germline CDR1 and CDR2: MNHNS and SASEGT. The ends lost 8 bases at V and 4 bases at J; junction bases unmatched: 5. This CDR3 comprises 13 residues.

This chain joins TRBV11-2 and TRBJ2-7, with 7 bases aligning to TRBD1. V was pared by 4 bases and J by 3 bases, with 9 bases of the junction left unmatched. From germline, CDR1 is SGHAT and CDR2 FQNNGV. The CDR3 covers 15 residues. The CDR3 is CASSYSAAGGYEQYF. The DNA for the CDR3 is TGTGCCAGCAGCTACTCAGCGGCAGGGGGCTACGAGCAGTACTTC.

The CDR3 protein is CASSPGMDSPLHF. CDR3 DNA: TGTGCCAGCAGCCCAGGGATGGATTCACCCCTCCACTTT. The genes are TRBV7-3 and TRBJ1-6; tentative D call: TRBD1 (5 bases). With 5 bases removed from V and 8 bases from J, the gap between germline ends came to 10 bases. The CDR3 runs to 13 residues. Germline CDR1 SGHTA, CDR2 FQGTGA.

CDR3 sequence: CASSQGGAEAFF. Written as DNA, the CDR3 is TGTGCCAGCAGCCAAGGGGGAGCTGAAGCTTTCTTT. The gene calls are TRBV4-2 and TRBJ1-1; the D is unclear. This CDR3 has 12 residues. The V end was cut by 1 base, the J end by 6 bases, with 6 bases between. From germline, CDR1 is LGHNA and CDR2 YNFKEQ.